This T cell receptor (beta chain) was retrieved from a study of cytomegalovirus exposure and HLA in healthy donors. Across the study: Per a later analysis, the roughly 670 first-cohort and over 90 validation repertoires shared one platform. Study-wide results and limits: The authors listed some 160 TCR beta chains as cytomegalovirus-associated. The dataset shows that most TCR sequences were rare, while some public TCRs occurred in many donors. Clusters of TCRs from the first cohort tended to co-occur in the approximately 120 validation repertoires (as a later analysis found).

Measured with immunoSEQ multiplex PCR; TCRdb has only the in-frame clones, and not every one. Of some 110,000 clones in the sample, about 88% were seen once. There are 14 residues in the CDR3. CDR1 MNHEY and CDR2 SMNVEV come from the germline V gene (reference sequence). Trimming took 3 bases from V and 3 from J, leaving 10 bases between them. Concerning this clone itself: Antigen: not known.

The V call is TRBV27, the J call TRBJ2-3; a weak D match, TRBD1 (6 bases). The TCR originated in a young woman in good health and CMV-seropositive. Sequencing input: PBMCs. The CDR3 DNA follows: TGTGCCAGCAGTTTCGGCAGGGGTACAGATACGCAGTATTTT. Its translation is CASSFGRGTDTQYF.